Below, one T cell receptor (beta chain) is given with its context. The CDR3 loop spans 13 amino acids. V was cut by 6 bases and J by 4 bases, with 12 bases left in between. The germline V gene has CDR1 MNHEY and CDR2 SVGEGT. This sample is drawn from a study of T-cell reconstitution after alpha-beta-depleted transplantation in children. It was with unique molecular identifiers that the TCRbeta library was prepared. One entry per CDR3 protein, called by TCRdb with MiXCR from the PCR reads. The sample lists approximately 510,000 distinct CDR3 sequences; about 16% were seen once. The chain is built from TRBV6-2 or TRBV6-3 and TRBJ2-5; D is uncertain. The sample here was PBMCs from the stem cell graft donor, taken from the stem cell graft. The sequence derives from a human donor who donated a stem cell graft to a child with acute lymphoblastic leukemia. The CDR3 sequence: CASSRLEGETQYF. CDR3 nucleotides: TGTGCCAGCAGCCGGCTAGAAGGAGAGACCCAGTACTTC.